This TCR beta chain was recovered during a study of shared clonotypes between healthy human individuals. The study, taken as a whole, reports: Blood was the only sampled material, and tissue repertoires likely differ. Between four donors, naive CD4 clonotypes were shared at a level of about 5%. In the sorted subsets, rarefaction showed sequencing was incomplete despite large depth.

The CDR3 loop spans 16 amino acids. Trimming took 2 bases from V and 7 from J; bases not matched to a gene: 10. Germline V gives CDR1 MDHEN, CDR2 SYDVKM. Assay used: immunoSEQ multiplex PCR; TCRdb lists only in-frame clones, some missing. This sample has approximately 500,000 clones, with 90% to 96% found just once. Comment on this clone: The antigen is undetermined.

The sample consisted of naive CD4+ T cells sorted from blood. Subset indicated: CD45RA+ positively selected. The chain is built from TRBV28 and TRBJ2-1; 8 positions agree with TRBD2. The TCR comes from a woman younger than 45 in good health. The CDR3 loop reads CASSLGGLEGINEQFF. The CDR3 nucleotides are TGTGCCAGCAGTTTAGGGGGACTAGAGGGCATTAATGAGCAGTTCTTC.